This TCR beta chain appears in the sequencing data of a study of T cell responses to AZD1222 COVID-19 vaccine. Study-wide results and limits: Breadth and depth of Spike-specific TCRs rose after two AZD1222 doses. The donors showed a predominance of white British ancestry and of females, with possible underestimation of clonal diversity. CD4 TCRs linked to vaccination spanned spike, dominating at 160-218 and 743-854.

Note on this clone: Its antigen is not known.

CDR3 length: 14 residues. V gave up 6 bases and J gave up 0 bases, with 12 bases separating them. CDR1 and CDR2 (germline): SNHLY, FYNNEI. TCRdb's table, derived via immunoSEQ multiplex PCR, lists solely in-frame clones and lacks some. The repertoire consists of roughly 150,000 clones, with about 91% occurring once and the leading ten covering about 3.4%. This rearrangement joins TRBV2 to TRBJ2-7, with a tentative D call TRBD2 (6 bases). The sequence was obtained from an adult in good health. This material consisted of peripheral blood, taken on day 0 of MenACWY control vaccination. The CDR3 is CASSQRGGSYEQYF. In DNA, the CDR3 is TGTGCCAGCAGCCAGAGGGGAGGCTCCTACGAGCAGTACTTC. The full variable domain, rest sourced from reference TRBV2 and TRBJ2-7, is EPEVTQTPSHQVTQMGQEVILRCVPISNHLYFYWYRQILGQKVEFLVSFYNNEISEKSEIFDDQFSVERPDGSNFTLKIRSTKLEDSAMYFCASSQRGGSYEQYFGPGTRLTVT.